Below are 20 T cell receptor beta chains sequenced from a single sample in a study of blood T cell repertoires in COVID-19. Clones were sequenced by immunoSEQ multiplex PCR, and TCRdb holds only the in-frame ones, with some missing. This sample has tens of thousands of clones; about three quarters occur once, and the top ten carry about 15%. The sequenced material came from peripheral blood. The receptors shown here come from a human donor with active or convalescent COVID-19. The donor label of this sample is uncertain.

This chain links TRBV21-1 with TRBJ1-5; the listed D gene, TRBD1, was not tested against the DNA. TRBV21-1 is labeled a pseudogene. CDR3 size: 15 residues. The CDR3 region has the DNA TGTGCCAGCAGCCCACGACAGGGGGCTTATCAGCCCCAGCATTTT. This translates into CASSPRQGAYQPQHF.

This chain links TRBV28 with TRBJ2-5, with D possibly being TRBD1 (5 bases). The CDR3 consists of 14 residues. CDR1 and CDR2 from the germline V gene are MDHEN and SYDVKM. V gave up 8 bases and J gave up 3 bases, with 16 bases separating them. CDR3 amino acids: CASVGAPPKETQYF. Here the CDR3 DNA reads TGTGCCAGCGTTGGGGCCCCGCCAAAAGAGACCCAGTACTTC.

The CDR3 DNA reads as TGCGCCAGCAGCTTGTTCGGGGGGGAGACCCAGTACTTC. Translated: CASSLFGGETQYF. The chain has TRBV5-1 and TRBJ2-5, with 7 nucleotides matching TRBD2. CDR3 length: 13 amino acids. Trimming removed 1 base from V and 5 bases from J; junction bases left unmatched: 2. Germline CDR1 is SGHRS and CDR2 is YFSETQ. The full variable domain, completed using reference TRBV5-1 and TRBJ2-5, is KAGVTQTPRYLIKTRGQQVTLSCSPISGHRSVSWYQQTPGQGLQFLFEYFSETQRNKGNFPGRFSGRQFSNSRSEMNVSTLELGDSALYLCASSLFGGETQYFGPGTRLLVL.

The rearrangement joins TRBV5-5 to TRBJ2-2; 10 positions match TRBD2. Germline CDR1 reads SGHKS; CDR2 reads YYEKEE (reference sequence). CDR3 length: 16 amino acids. The J segment lost 6 bases and the V segment lost 3 bases, leaving 8 bases of the junction unmatched. In DNA, the CDR3 is TGTGCCAGCAGCTCATCCGGGACTAGCGTTTCCGGGGAGCTGTTTTTT. This codes for CASSSSGTSVSGELFF.

The chain is built from TRBV6-2 or TRBV6-3 and TRBJ2-7; 13 bases are a match to TRBD2. The CDR3 contains 19 residues. CDR1 and CDR2 (germline): MNHEY, SVGEGT. Trimming removed 0 bases from V and 0 bases from J; junction bases left unmatched: 8. In DNA form, the CDR3 reads TGTGCCAGCAGTTACTCGACCGGGACTAGCGGGATCCACTCCTACGAGCAGTACTTC. This translates into CASSYSTGTSGIHSYEQYF.

This sequence joins TRBV7-9 and TRBJ1-6, with TRBD1 identical over 9 bases. Per germline, CDR1 SEHNR and CDR2 FQNEAQ (reference sequence). CDR3 length equals 16 residues. The J segment lost 7 bases and the V segment lost 7 bases, leaving 11 bases of the junction unmatched. The CDR3 loop reads CASNDRTGERNSPLHF. Here the CDR3 DNA reads TGTGCCAGCAATGACCGGACAGGGGAGCGGAATTCACCCCTCCACTTT.

The chain is built from TRBV24-1 and TRBJ2-2; TRBD2 aligns across 8 bases. This CDR3 comprises 15 residues. CDR1 and CDR2 from the germline V gene are KGHDR and SFDVKD. J gave up 10 bases and V 3 bases, and 9 bases lay outside the gene matches. This CDR3 is CATSDPGLGKEELFF. The CDR3 DNA is TGTGCCACCAGTGATCCGGGACTAGGTAAAGAGGAGCTGTTTTTT.

This clone appeared a few times. The J gene is TRBJ1-5, the V gene TRBV2; 9 positions match TRBD1. Germline V gives CDR1 SNHLY, CDR2 FYNNEI. The CDR3 sequence is 15 residues long. With 3 bases clipped from V and 4 bases from J, the junction kept 4 bases outside the gene matches. The chain's CDR3 is CASSERQGDNQPQHF. DNA of the CDR3: TGTGCCAGCAGTGAGCGACAGGGGGATAATCAGCCCCAGCATTTT.

V and J are TRBV2 and TRBJ2-3; 11 bases agree with TRBD2. The germline gives CDR1 SNHLY, CDR2 FYNNEI. J lost 6 bases, V lost 4 bases, and 9 bases had no gene match. The CDR3 totals 16 residues. CDR3 DNA sequence: TGTGCCAGCAGTGCGGGGACTAGCGGCAAGAGGGATACGCAGTATTTT. It encodes CASSAGTSGKRDTQYF.

Sample share makes this clone hyperexpanded (1% or more). The rearrangement uses TRBV9 and TRBJ2-1, with TRBD1 identical over 7 bases. Per the germline V gene, CDR1 is SGDLS and CDR2 is YYNGEE. This CDR3 comprises 12 residues. Trimming took 4 bases from V and 9 from J; bases not matched to a gene: 4. The CDR3 here is CASSPHRGEQFF. Here the CDR3 DNA reads TGTGCCAGCAGCCCCCACAGGGGTGAGCAGTTCTTC. The variable domain in full, with the rest retrieved from reference TRBV9 and TRBJ2-1, is DSGVTQTPKHLITATGQRVTLRCSPRSGDLSVYWYQQSLDQGLQFLIQYYNGEERAKGNILERFSAQQFPDLHSELNLSSLELGDSALYFCASSPHRGEQFFGPGTRLTVL.

This clone showed up just a few times. The chain has TRBV7-2 and TRBJ2-5; no definite D call. Germline loops: CDR1 SGHTA, CDR2 FQGNSA. Trimming took off 0 bases at V and 5 bases at J, with 13 bases between the two ends. CDR3 length equals 15 residues. The CDR3 coding sequence is TGTGCCAGCAGCTTAGCGAGGCTGGGTGGGGAGACCCAGTACTTC. Protein sequence: CASSLARLGGETQYF.

This chain links TRBV7-6 with TRBJ1-1; tentative D call: TRBD1 (5 bases). The CDR3 consists of 12 residues. Germline-derived CDR1 and CDR2 are SGHVS and FNYEAQ. The ends were cut back, 5 bases at V and 7 bases at J, with 11 bases in the middle. The CDR3 here is CASSPRRGEAFF. CDR3 sequence (DNA): TGTGCCAGCAGCCCTAGGAGGGGTGAAGCTTTCTTT.

The chain uses TRBV6-1 and TRBJ2-3, with D tentatively TRBD1 (5 bases). This CDR3 is built from 14 residues. Germline V CDR1 and CDR2: MNHNS, SASEGT. The V end lost 2 bases, the J end lost 0 bases, and 6 bases lay between the germline ends. CDR3 protein: CASSERQSTDTQYF. In DNA form, the CDR3 reads TGTGCCAGCAGTGAAAGACAGAGCACAGATACGCAGTATTTT.

The chain links TRBV5-1 to TRBJ2-1; the match to TRBD1 covers 7 bases. Trimming took 4 bases from V and 6 from J; bases not matched to a gene: 13. The CDR3 contains 16 residues. CDR1 and CDR2 from the germline V gene are SGHRS and YFSETQ. CDR3 DNA sequence: TGCGCCAGCAGCGAAAATGGGAACAGGGGTTCCAATGAGCAGTTCTTC. As protein: CASSENGNRGSNEQFF.

The chain carries TRBV4-2 and TRBJ1-6; 8 bases are a match to TRBD1. V shed 1 base, J shed 8 bases, and the junction held 7 bases outside the gene matches. The CDR3 is made up of 16 amino acids. CDR1 LGHNA and CDR2 YNFKEQ come from the germline V gene. CDR3 nucleotides: TGTGCCAGCAGCCAAGCAGCGACAGGGGAGCATTCACCCCTCCACTTT. Translated: CASSQAATGEHSPLHF.

The V and J genes are TRBV7-3 and TRBJ2-1; no definite D call. With 4 bases removed from V and 5 bases from J, the gap between germline ends came to 3 bases. The CDR3 loop spans 11 amino acids. Germline V gives CDR1 SGHTA, CDR2 FQGTGA. The CDR3 DNA follows: TGTGCCAGCAGCTCTAACAATGAGCAGTTCTTC. Its protein is CASSSNNEQFF.

The chain recombines TRBV5-8 with TRBJ2-5, with unresolved D. The CDR3 runs to 15 residues. Germline CDR1 is SGHTS and CDR2 is YDEGEE. The V gene lost 0 bases and the J gene lost 5 bases, with 14 bases spanning the gap. CDR3 in DNA: TGTGCCAGCAGCTTGGATCGAGGCCCCGGGGAGACCCAGTACTTC. Encoded protein: CASSLDRGPGETQYF.

V and J are TRBV30 and TRBJ1-3; D perhaps matches TRBD1 (6 bases). The V and J ends lost 4 bases and 3 bases respectively, with 13 bases between them. CDR1 is GTSNPN, CDR2 SVGIG, per germline (reference sequence). The CDR3 contains 14 residues. The CDR3 DNA sequence: TGTGCCTGGAATTTTGGGGGCATTGGAAACACCATATATTTT. Its translation: CAWNFGGIGNTIYF.

The rearrangement links TRBV7-9 to TRBJ1-5; possibly TRBD1 for D (5 bases). This CDR3 is built from 15 residues. Germline CDR1 SEHNR, CDR2 FQNEAQ (reference sequence). V was clipped by 4 bases and J by 2 bases, with 12 bases between them. In DNA form, the CDR3 reads TGTGCCAGCAGCTATCCGGGGGGGGGCAATCAGCCCCAGCATTTT. Protein: CASSYPGGGNQPQHF. Together with reference TRBV7-9 and TRBJ1-5, the CDR3 gives the full variable domain: DTGVSQNPRHKITKRGQNVTFRCDPISEHNRLYWYRQTLGQGPEFLTYFQNEAQLEKSRLLSDRFSAERPKGSFSTLEIQRTEQGDSAMYLCASSYPGGGNQPQHFGDGTRLSIL.

V is TRBV2 and J is TRBJ1-2, with 8 bases fitting TRBD1. The germline gives CDR1 SNHLY, CDR2 FYNNEI. This CDR3 comprises 14 residues. The V segment lost 4 bases and the J segment 6 bases; nucleotides outside the gene matches: 7. Here the CDR3 reads CASSGDRGGDGYTF. The CDR3, as DNA: TGTGCCAGCAGTGGAGACAGGGGAGGCGATGGCTACACCTTC. Filled out from reference TRBV2 and TRBJ1-2, the complete variable domain reads EPEVTQTPSHQVTQMGQEVILRCVPISNHLYFYWYRQILGQKVEFLVSFYNNEISEKSEIFDDQFSVERPDGSNFTLKIRSTKLEDSAMYFCASSGDRGGDGYTFGSGTRLTVV.